The clone carrying this T cell receptor beta chain was seen more than once but under ten times. These data are taken from a study of T-cell reconstitution after alpha-beta-depleted transplantation in children. Trimming at V came to 3 bases and at J to 7 bases, leaving 8 bases not matched to a gene. CDR3 length: 15 amino acids. CDR1 SGHKS and CDR2 YYEKEE come from the germline V gene (reference sequence). The library targeted TCRbeta and was prepared with unique molecular identifiers. In TCRdb, the PCR reads were re-called with MiXCR into one record per CDR3 protein. The sample lists around 400,000 distinct CDR3 sequences, approximately 20% occurring once.

Sequenced material: PBMCs from the stem cell graft donor, taken from the stem cell graft. The chain uses TRBV5-5 and TRBJ2-1, with 9 bases lining up with TRBD2. The TCR sequence derives from a human donor who donated a stem cell graft to a child with acute myeloid leukemia. CDR3 in amino acids: CASSSLAGVLNEQFF. CDR3 nucleotides: TGTGCCAGCAGCTCCTTAGCGGGAGTGCTAAATGAGCAGTTCTTC.